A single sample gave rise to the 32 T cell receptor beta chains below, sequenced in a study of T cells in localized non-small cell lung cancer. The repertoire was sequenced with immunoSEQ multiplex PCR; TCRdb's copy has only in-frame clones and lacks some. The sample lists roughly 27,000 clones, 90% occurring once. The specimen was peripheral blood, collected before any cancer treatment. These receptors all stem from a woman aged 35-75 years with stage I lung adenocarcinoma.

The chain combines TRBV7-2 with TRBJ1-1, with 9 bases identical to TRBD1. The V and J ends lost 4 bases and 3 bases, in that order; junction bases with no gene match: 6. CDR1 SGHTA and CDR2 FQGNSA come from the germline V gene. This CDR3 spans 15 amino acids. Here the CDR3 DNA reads TGTGCCAGCAGCTCAAACAGGGGGCTAGACACTGAAGCTTTCTTT. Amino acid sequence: CASSSNRGLDTEAFF.

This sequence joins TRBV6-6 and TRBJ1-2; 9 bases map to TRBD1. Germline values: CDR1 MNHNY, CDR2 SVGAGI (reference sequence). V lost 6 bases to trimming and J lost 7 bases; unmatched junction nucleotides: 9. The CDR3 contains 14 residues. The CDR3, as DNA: TGTGCCAGCAGCAAACAGGGGGCAGAATTTGGCTACACCTTC. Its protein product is CASSKQGAEFGYTF.

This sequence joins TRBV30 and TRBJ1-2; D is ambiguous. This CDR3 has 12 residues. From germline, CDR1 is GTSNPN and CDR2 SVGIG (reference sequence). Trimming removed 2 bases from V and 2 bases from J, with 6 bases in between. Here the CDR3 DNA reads TGTGCCTGGAGTCTCCTAAACTATGGCTACACCTTC. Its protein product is CAWSLLNYGYTF. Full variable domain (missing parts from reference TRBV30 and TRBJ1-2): SQTIHQWPATLVQPVGSPLSLECTVEGTSNPNLYWYRQAAGRGLQLLFYSVGIGQISSEVPQNLSASRPQDRQFILSSKKLLLSDSGFYLCAWSLLNYGYTFGSGTRLTVV.

This CDR3 is CASSLGAQGGEKLFF. The CDR3 DNA reads as TGTGCCAGCAGTTTAGGGGCGCAGGGTGGTGAAAAACTGTTTTTT. The V call is TRBV28, the J call TRBJ1-4, with a weak D call TRBD1 (5 bases). Trimming left V 2 bases short and J 7 bases short, with 14 bases between. Germline assignment: CDR1 MDHEN and CDR2 SYDVKM. The CDR3 has 15 residues.

The CDR3: CASSPDRTEQYF. CDR3 sequence (DNA): TGTGCCAGCAGTCCGGACAGGACTGAGCAGTACTTC. The V call is TRBV6-6, the J call TRBJ2-7; 7 nucleotides match TRBD1. Germline V CDR1 and CDR2: MNHNY, SVGAGI (reference sequence). This CDR3 has 12 amino acids. The ends lost 5 bases at V and 7 bases at J; junction bases unmatched: 5.

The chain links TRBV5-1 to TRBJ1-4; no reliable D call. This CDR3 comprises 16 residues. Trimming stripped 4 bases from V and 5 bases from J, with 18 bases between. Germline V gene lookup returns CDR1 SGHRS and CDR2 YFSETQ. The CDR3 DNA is TGCGCCAGCAGCCCGAGCTCCGGTTTAAAAAATGAAAAACTGTTTTTT. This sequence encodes CASSPSSGLKNEKLFF. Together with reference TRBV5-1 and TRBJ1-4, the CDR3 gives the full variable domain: KAGVTQTPRYLIKTRGQQVTLSCSPISGHRSVSWYQQTPGQGLQFLFEYFSETQRNKGNFPGRFSGRQFSNSRSEMNVSTLELGDSALYLCASSPSSGLKNEKLFFGSGTQLSVL.

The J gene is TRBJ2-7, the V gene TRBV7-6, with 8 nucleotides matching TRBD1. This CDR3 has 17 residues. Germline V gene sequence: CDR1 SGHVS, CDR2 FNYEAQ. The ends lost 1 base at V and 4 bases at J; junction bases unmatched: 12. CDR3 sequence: CASSLVGGGQGRYEQYF. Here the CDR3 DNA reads TGTGCCAGCAGCTTAGTCGGCGGCGGACAGGGAAGGTACGAGCAGTACTTC.

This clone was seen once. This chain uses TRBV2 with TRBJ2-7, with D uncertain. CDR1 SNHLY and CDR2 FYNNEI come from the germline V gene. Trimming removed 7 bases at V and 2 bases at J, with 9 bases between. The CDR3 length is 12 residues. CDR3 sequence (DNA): TGTGCCAGCATTGGGCAGACCTACGAGCAGTACTTC. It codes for CASIGQTYEQYF.

This CDR3 is CASSPAASTDTQYF. The CDR3 bases are TGTGCCAGCAGCCCCGCGGCGAGCACAGATACGCAGTATTTT. The V call is TRBV11-3, the J call TRBJ2-3, with D unclear. Trimming cost V 5 bases and J 0 bases, with 9 bases left between them. CDR1 and CDR2 (germline): SGHNT, YENEEA. The CDR3 has 14 amino acids.

The CDR3 loop is CASRDSTEETQYF. CDR3 nucleotide sequence: TGTGCCAGCCGGGACAGTACTGAAGAGACCCAGTACTTC. The chain carries TRBV6-5 and TRBJ2-5, with 7 bases aligning to TRBD1. Germline values: CDR1 MNHEY, CDR2 SVGAGI. The CDR3 consists of 13 residues. Unmatched junction bases numbered 6, after V lost 8 bases and J lost 3 bases.

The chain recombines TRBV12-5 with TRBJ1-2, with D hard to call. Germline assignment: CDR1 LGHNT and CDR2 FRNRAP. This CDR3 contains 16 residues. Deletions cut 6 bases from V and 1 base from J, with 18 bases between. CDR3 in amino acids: CASGREAEDFNYGYTF. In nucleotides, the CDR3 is TGTGCTAGTGGGCGTGAGGCAGAAGATTTTAACTATGGCTACACCTTC.

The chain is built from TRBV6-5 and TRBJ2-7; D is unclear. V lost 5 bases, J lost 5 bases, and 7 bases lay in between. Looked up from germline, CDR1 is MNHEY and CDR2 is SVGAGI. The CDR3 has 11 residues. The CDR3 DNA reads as TGTGCCAGCAGTACTCCTGACGAGCAGTACTTC. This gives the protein CASSTPDEQYF.

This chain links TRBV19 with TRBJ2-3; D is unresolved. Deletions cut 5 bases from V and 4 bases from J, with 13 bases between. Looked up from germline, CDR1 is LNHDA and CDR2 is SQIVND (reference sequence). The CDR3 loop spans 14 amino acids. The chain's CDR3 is CASSPLTHSDTQYF. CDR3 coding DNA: TGTGCCAGTAGTCCACTGACTCATTCAGATACGCAGTATTTT.

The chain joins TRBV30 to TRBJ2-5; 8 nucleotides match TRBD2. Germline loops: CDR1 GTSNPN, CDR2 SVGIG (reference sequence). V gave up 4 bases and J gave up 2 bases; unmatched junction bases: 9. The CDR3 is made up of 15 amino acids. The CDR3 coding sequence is TGTGCCTGGAAGTCTGGGACTAGTATACAAGAGACCCAGTACTTC. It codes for CAWKSGTSIQETQYF.

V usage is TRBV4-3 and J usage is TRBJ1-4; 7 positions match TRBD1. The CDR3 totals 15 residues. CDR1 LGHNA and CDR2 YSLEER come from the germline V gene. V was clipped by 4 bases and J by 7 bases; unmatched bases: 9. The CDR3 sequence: CASSRVRQGGEKLFF. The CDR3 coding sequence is TGCGCCAGCAGCCGAGTGCGTCAGGGGGGTGAAAAACTGTTTTTT.

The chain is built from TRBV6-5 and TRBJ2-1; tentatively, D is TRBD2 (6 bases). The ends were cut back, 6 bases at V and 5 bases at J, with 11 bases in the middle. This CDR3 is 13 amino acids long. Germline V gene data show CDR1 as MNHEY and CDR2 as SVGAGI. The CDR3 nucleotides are TGTGCCAGCAGGCGGGAAGCAAACAATGAGCAGTTCTTC. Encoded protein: CASRREANNEQFF.

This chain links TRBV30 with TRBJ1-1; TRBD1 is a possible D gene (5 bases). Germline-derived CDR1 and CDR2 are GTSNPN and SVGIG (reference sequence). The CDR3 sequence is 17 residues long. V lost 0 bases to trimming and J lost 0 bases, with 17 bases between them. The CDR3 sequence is CAWSVRGRTVLNTEAFF. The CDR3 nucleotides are TGTGCCTGGAGTGTACGGGGACGAACAGTGTTGAACACTGAAGCTTTCTTT.

CDR3 sequence: CASSMTGAPYEQYF. The DNA of the CDR3 is TGTGCCAGCAGCATGACAGGGGCACCCTACGAGCAGTACTTC. V gene TRBV7-9 combines with J gene TRBJ2-7, with 8 bases lining up with TRBD1. The V segment lost 5 bases and the J segment 2 bases; nucleotides outside the gene matches: 5. Germline V gives CDR1 SEHNR, CDR2 FQNEAQ (reference sequence). The CDR3 runs 14 residues. The full variable domain, with the rest looked up from reference TRBV7-9 and TRBJ2-7, is DTGVSQNPRHKITKRGQNVTFRCDPISEHNRLYWYRQTLGQGPEFLTYFQNEAQLEKSRLLSDRFSAERPKGSFSTLEIQRTEQGDSAMYLCASSMTGAPYEQYFGPGTRLTVT.

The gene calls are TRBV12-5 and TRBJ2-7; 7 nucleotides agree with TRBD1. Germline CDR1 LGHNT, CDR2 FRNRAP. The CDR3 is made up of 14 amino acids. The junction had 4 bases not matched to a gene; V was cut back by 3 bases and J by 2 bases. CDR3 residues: CASGLRTGPYEQYF. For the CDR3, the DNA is TGTGCTAGTGGTTTACGGACAGGCCCCTACGAGCAGTACTTC. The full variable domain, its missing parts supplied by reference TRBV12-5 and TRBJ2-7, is DARVTQTPRHKVTEMGQEVTMRCQPILGHNTVFWYRQTMMQGLELLAYFRNRAPLDDSGMPKDRFSAEMPDATLATLKIQPSEPRDSAVYFCASGLRTGPYEQYFGPGTRLTVT.

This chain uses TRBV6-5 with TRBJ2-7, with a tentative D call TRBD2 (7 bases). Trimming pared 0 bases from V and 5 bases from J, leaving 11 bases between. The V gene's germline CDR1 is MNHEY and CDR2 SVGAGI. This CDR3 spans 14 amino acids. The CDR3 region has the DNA TGTGCCAGCAGTTACTCTAGGGGGAGGGACGAGCAGTACTTC. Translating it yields CASSYSRGRDEQYF.

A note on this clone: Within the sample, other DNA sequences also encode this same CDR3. CDR3 residues: CASSLSGGENTEAFF. The DNA for the CDR3 is TGTGCCAGCAGCTTATCAGGGGGAGAAAACACTGAAGCTTTCTTT. This chain joins TRBV7-2 and TRBJ1-1; 7 bases align to TRBD1. V shed 2 bases and J 2 bases; nucleotides not matched to a gene: 5. The CDR3 is 15 amino acids. Germline CDR1 is SGHTA and CDR2 is FQGNSA.

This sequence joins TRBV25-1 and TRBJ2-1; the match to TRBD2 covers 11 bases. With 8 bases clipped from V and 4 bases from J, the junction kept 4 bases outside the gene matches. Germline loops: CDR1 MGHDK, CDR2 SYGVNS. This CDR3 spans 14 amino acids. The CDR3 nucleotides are TGTGCCAGCTCGCCTAGCGGGAGGTACAATGAGCAGTTCTTC. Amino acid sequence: CASSPSGRYNEQFF.

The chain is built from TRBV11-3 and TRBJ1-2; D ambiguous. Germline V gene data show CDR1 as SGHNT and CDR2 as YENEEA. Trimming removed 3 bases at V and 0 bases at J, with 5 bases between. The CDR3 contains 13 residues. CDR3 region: CASSFGANYGYTF. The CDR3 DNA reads TGTGCCAGCAGCTTCGGTGCTAACTATGGCTACACCTTC. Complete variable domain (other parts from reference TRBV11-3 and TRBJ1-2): EAGVVQSPRYKIIEKKQPVAFWCNPISGHNTLYWYLQNLGQGPELLIRYENEEAVDDSQLPKDRFSAERLKGVDSTLKIQPAELGDSAVYLCASSFGANYGYTFGSGTRLTVV.

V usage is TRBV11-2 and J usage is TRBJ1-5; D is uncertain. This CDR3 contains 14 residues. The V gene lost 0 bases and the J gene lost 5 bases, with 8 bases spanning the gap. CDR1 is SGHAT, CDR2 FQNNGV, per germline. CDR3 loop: CASSLDRTDQPQHF. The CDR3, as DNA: TGTGCCAGCAGCTTAGACAGGACCGATCAGCCCCAGCATTTT.

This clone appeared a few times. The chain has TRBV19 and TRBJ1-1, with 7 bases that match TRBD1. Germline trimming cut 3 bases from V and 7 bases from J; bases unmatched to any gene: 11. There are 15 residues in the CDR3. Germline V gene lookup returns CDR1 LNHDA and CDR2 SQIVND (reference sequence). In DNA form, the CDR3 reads TGTGCCAGTAGTATTCCTCCAGGGGGGCACGGTGAAGCTTTCTTT. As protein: CASSIPPGGHGEAFF.

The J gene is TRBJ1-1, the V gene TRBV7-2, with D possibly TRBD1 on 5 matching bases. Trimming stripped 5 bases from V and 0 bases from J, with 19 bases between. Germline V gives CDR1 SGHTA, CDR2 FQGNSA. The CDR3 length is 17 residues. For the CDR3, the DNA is TGTGCCAGCAGCCTACCGGAGGGCGACAGCATGAACACTGAAGCTTTCTTT. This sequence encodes CASSLPEGDSMNTEAFF.

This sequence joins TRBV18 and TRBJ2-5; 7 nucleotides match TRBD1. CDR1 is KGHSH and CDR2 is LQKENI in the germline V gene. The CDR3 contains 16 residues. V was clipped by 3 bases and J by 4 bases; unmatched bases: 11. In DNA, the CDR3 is TGTGCCAGCTCACCTAGTCGCGGACAGGCCGCAGAGACCCAGTACTTC. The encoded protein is CASSPSRGQAAETQYF. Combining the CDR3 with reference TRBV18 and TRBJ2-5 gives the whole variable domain NAGVMQNPRHLVRRRGQEARLRCSPMKGHSHVYWYRQLPEEGLKFMVYLQKENIIDESGMPKERFSAEFPKEGPSILRIQQVVRGDSAAYFCASSPSRGQAAETQYFGPGTRLLVL.

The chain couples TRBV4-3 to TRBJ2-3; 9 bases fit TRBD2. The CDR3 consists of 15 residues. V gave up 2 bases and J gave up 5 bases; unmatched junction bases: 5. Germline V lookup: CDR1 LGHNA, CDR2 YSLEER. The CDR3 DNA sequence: TGCGCCAGCAGCCAAAGCCTAGCGGGGAAAGATACGCAGTATTTT. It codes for CASSQSLAGKDTQYF.

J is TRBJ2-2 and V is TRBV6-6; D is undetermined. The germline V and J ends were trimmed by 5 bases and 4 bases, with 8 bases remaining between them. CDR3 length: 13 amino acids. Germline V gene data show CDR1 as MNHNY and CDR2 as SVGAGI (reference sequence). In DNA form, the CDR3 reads TGTGCCAGCAGTCGTATACGCACCGGGGAGCTGTTTTTT. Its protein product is CASSRIRTGELFF.

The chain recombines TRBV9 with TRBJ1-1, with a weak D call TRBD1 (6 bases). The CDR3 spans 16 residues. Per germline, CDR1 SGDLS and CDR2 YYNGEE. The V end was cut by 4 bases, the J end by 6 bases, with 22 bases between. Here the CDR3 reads CASSPYHGQPGAEAFF. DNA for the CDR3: TGTGCCAGCAGCCCGTACCATGGACAGCCAGGTGCTGAAGCTTTCTTT.

The chain's CDR3 is CSAPRKEAFF. The CDR3 nucleotides are TGCAGTGCTCCCCGCAAAGAAGCTTTCTTT. V gene TRBV20-1 combines with J gene TRBJ1-1; D unclear. The CDR3 has 10 amino acids. Deletions cut 5 bases from V and 8 bases from J, with 9 bases between. Germline V gives CDR1 DFQATT, CDR2 SNEGSKA (reference sequence).

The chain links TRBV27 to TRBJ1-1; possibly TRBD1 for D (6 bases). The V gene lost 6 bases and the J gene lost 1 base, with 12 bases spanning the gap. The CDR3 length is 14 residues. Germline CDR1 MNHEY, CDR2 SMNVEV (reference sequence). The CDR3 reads CASRGTSSNTEAFF. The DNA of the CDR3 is TGTGCCAGCAGAGGGACATCCTCGAACACTGAAGCTTTCTTT.